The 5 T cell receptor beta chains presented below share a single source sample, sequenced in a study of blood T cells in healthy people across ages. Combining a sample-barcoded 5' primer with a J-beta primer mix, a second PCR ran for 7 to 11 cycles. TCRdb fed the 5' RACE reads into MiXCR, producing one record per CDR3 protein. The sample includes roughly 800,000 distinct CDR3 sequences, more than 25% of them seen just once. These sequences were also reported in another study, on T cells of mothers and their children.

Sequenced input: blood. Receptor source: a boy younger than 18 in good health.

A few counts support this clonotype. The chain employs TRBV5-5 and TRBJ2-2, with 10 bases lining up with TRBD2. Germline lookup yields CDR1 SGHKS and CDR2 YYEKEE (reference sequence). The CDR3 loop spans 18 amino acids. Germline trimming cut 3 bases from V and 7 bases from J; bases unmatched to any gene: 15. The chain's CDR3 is CASSYTPMSGGAVGELFF. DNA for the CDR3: TGTGCCAGCAGCTACACCCCAATGAGCGGGGGGGCCGTCGGGGAGCTGTTTTTT.

This CDR3 is CASSAPPTGELFF. The CDR3 nucleotides read TGTGCCAGCAGCGCCCCGCCGACCGGGGAGCTGTTTTTT. V and J are TRBV7-2 and TRBJ2-2, with D hard to call. This CDR3 region has 13 residues. V was clipped by 5 bases and J by 5 bases, with 9 bases between them. The germline V gene has CDR1 SGHTA and CDR2 FQGNSA.

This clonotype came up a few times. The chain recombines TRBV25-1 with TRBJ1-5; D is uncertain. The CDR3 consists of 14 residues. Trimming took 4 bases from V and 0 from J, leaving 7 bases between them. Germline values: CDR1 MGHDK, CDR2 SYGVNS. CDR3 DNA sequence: TGTGCCAGCAGTGTTTACTCTAGCAATCAGCCCCAGCATTTT. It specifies CASSVYSSNQPQHF.

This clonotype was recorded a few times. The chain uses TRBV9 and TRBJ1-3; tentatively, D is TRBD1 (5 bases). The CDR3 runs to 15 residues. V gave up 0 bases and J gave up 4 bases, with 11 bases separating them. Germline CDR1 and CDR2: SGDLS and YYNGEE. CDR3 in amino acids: CASSVEGLSGNTIYF. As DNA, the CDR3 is TGTGCCAGCAGCGTAGAGGGGTTAAGCGGAAACACCATATATTTT.

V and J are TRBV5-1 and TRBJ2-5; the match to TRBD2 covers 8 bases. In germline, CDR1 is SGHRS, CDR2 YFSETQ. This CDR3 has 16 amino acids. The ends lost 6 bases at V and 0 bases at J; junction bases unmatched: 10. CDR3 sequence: CASKVQAGVNQETQYF. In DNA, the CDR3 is TGCGCCAGCAAGGTCCAAGCGGGGGTCAACCAAGAGACCCAGTACTTC.